A selection of T cell receptor beta chains follows, all from one sample in a study of identical twins. TCRdb fed the 5' RACE reads into MiXCR, producing one record per CDR3 protein. The sample includes over 500,000 distinct CDR3 sequences, approximately 22% of them seen just once. The same data also went into a second study, on T cells expressing NK-cell markers.

Sequencing used CD4+ T cells sorted from blood. The receptors derive from a woman aged 18-29 years in good health. CDR3s include the opening cysteine and the closing phenylalanine or tryptophan. D genes are given only for firm matches. Clone size is given for some rows only: seen once, a few or many times, or a class if the clone is expanded.

V	J	size	D	CDR3	DNA
TRBV7-3	TRBJ2-1	few	TRBD1	CASSRDRDSTYNEQFF	TGTGCCAGCAGCCGGGACCGGGACAGCACTTACAATGAGCAGTTCTTC
TRBV20-1	TRBJ2-5	few	NA	CSALGLLETQYF	TGCAGTGCCCTAGGATTACTTGAGACCCAGTACTTC
TRBV11-2	TRBJ1-4	NA	NA	CASSPRGPGPGEGDEKLFF	TGTGCCAGCAGCCCCAGAGGACCGGGACCAGGGGAAGGAGATGAAAAACTGTTTTTT
TRBV7-9	TRBJ2-3	NA	NA	CASSPMGDTQYF	TGTGCCAGCAGCCCAATGGGGGATACGCAGTATTTT
TRBV20-1	TRBJ1-1	few	TRBD1	CSVWGTGLPEAFF	TGCAGTGTATGGGGGACAGGGTTGCCTGAAGCTTTCTTT
TRBV7-9	TRBJ2-5	NA	NA	CASSIGGNQETQYF	TGTGCCAGCAGCATTGGAGGGAACCAAGAGACCCAGTACTTC
TRBV5-6	TRBJ2-5	NA	NA	CASSRGTQETQYF	TGTGCCAGCAGCCGAGGGACTCAAGAGACCCAGTACTTC
TRBV12-3/TRBV12-4	TRBJ2-1	many	TRBD2	CASSTSAGITNEQFF	TGTGCCAGCAGCACGTCAGCGGGAATAACTAATGAGCAGTTCTTC
TRBV9	TRBJ2-3	NA	TRBD1	CASSADRGRIGTDTQYF	TGTGCCAGCAGCGCCGACAGGGGGCGCATCGGCACAGATACGCAGTATTTT
TRBV25-1	TRBJ1-4	NA	NA	CATTGRHEKLFF	TGTGCCACCACAGGGAGGCATGAAAAACTGTTTTTT
TRBV6-6	TRBJ2-1	few	TRBD1	CASSPGGREQFF	TGTGCCAGCAGCCCAGGGGGACGTGAGCAGTTCTTC
TRBV20-1	TRBJ2-7	NA	NA	CSARQGASREQYF	TGCAGTGCCCGACAAGGGGCTTCGAGAGAGCAGTACTTC
TRBV24-1	TRBJ2-3	NA	TRBD2	CATSDQRGSTDTQYF	TGTGCCACCAGTGACCAGCGGGGGAGCACAGATACGCAGTATTTT
TRBV5-1	TRBJ2-5	few	NA	CASSFMGPVETQYF	TGCGCCAGCAGCTTCATGGGCCCCGTAGAGACCCAGTACTTC
TRBV9	TRBJ1-1	NA	TRBD1	CASSPRGFLDTEAFF	TGTGCCAGCAGCCCCAGGGGGTTTTTGGACACTGAAGCTTTCTTT
TRBV6-1	TRBJ2-7	once	NA	CASRRRVGSGTAGEQYF	TGTGCCAGCAGGAGGAGGGTGGGTAGCGGGACAGCTGGCGAGCAGTACTTC